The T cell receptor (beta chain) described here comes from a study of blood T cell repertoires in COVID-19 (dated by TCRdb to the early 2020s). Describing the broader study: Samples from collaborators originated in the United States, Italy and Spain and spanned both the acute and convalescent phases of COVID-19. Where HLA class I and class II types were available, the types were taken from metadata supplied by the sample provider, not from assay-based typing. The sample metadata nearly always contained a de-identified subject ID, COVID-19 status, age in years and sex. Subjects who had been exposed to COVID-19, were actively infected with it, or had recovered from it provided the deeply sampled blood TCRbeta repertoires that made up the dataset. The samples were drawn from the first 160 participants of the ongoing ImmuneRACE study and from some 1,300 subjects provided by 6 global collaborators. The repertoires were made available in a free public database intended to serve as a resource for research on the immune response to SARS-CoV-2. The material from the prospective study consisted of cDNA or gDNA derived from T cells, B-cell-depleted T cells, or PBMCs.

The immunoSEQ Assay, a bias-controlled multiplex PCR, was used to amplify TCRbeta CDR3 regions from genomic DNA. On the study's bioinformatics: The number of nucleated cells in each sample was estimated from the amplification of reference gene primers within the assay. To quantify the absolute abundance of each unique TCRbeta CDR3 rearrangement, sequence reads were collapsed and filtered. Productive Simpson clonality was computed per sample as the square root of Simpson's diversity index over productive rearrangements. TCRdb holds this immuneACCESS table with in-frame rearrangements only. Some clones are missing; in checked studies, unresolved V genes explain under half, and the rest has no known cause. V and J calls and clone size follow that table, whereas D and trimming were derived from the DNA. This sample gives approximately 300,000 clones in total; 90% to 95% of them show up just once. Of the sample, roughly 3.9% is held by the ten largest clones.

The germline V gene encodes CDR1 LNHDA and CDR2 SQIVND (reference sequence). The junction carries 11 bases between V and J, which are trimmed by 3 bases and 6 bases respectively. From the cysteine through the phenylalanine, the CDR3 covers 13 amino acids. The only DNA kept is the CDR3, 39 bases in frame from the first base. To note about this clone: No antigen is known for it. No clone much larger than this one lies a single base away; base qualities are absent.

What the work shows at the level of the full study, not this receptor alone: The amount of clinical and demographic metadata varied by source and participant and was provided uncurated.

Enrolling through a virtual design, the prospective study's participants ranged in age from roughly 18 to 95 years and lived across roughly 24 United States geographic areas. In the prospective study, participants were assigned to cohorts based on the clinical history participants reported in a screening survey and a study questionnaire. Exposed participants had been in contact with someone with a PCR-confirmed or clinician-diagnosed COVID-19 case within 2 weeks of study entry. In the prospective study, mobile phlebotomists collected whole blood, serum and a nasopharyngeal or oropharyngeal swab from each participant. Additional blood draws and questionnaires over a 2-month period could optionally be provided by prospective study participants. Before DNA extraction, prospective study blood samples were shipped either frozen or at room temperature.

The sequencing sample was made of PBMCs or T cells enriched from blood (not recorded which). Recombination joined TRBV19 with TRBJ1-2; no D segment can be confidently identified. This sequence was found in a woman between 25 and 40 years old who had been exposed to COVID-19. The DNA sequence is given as TGTGCCAGTAGTATTGGGAGGAGTGATGGCTACACCTTC. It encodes CASSIGRSDGYTF.